This TCR beta chain was identified during a study of T-cell reconstitution after alpha-beta-depleted transplantation in children. The CDR3 spans 15 residues. With 5 bases clipped from V and 2 bases from J, the junction kept 7 bases outside the gene matches. Germline V gene data show CDR1 as DFQATT and CDR2 as SNEGSKA (reference sequence). This clonotype was counted between two and nine times. The library targeted TCRbeta and was prepared with unique molecular identifiers. TCRdb processed the PCR reads anew with MiXCR; each CDR3 protein has one entry. This table holds 250,000 to 300,000 distinct CDR3 sequences, 9.5% to 10% found once.

The chain links TRBV20-1 to TRBJ2-4; 9 bases are shared with TRBD1. Sequences were derived from PBMCs from the stem cell graft donor, sampled from the stem cell graft. This receptor was obtained from a human donor who donated a stem cell graft to a child with SCID. CDR3 in amino acids: CSARDRATPKNIQYF. Here the CDR3 DNA reads TGCAGTGCTCGGGACAGGGCGACTCCCAAAAACATTCAGTACTTC.